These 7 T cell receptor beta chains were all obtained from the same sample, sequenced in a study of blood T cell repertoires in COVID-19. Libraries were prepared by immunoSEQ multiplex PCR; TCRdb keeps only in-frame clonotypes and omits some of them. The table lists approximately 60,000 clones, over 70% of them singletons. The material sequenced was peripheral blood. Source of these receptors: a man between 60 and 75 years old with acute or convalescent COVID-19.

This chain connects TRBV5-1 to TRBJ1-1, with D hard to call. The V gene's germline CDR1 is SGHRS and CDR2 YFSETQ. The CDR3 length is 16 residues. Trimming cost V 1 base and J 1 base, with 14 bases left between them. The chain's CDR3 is CASSLFATQPNTEAFF. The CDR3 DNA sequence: TGCGCCAGCAGCTTGTTCGCTACACAGCCGAACACTGAAGCTTTCTTT. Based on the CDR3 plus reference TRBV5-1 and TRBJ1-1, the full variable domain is KAGVTQTPRYLIKTRGQQVTLSCSPISGHRSVSWYQQTPGQGLQFLFEYFSETQRNKGNFPGRFSGRQFSNSRSEMNVSTLELGDSALYLCASSLFATQPNTEAFFGQGTRLTVV.

CDR3 amino acids: CASRYAGGAGTEAFF. In DNA, the CDR3 is TGTGCCAGCAGATACGCAGGGGGCGCAGGAACTGAAGCTTTCTTT. This chain connects TRBV6-5 to TRBJ1-1; TRBD1 matches 8 bases. Germline V gene sequence: CDR1 MNHEY, CDR2 SVGAGI. This CDR3 contains 15 residues. V gave up 6 bases and J gave up 5 bases; unmatched junction bases: 11.

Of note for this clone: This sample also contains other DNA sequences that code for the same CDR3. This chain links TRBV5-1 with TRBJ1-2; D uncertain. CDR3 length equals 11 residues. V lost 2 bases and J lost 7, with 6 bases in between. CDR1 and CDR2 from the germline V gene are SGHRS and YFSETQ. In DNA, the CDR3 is TGCGCCAGCAGCTTACGGGGTGGCTACACCTTC. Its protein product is CASSLRGGYTF.

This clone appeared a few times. The CDR3 is CASSAGTVETQYF. The CDR3, as DNA: TGTGCCAGCAGCGCCGGGACAGTAGAGACCCAGTACTTC. V usage is TRBV13 and J usage is TRBJ2-5; 7 bases are a match to TRBD1. The germline CDR1 and CDR2 sequences are PRHDT and FYEKMQ (reference sequence). J was trimmed by 4 bases and V by 5 bases; bases with no gene match: 4. The CDR3 contains 13 residues.

This chain's CDR3 is CASSLGQNEQYF. CDR3 DNA: TGCGCCAGCAGCTTGGGACAAAACGAGCAGTACTTC. The chain recombines TRBV5-1 with TRBJ2-7, with D hard to call. The CDR3 loop spans 12 amino acids. In germline, CDR1 is SGHRS, CDR2 YFSETQ. V was trimmed by 0 bases and J by 5 bases, leaving 6 bases between them.

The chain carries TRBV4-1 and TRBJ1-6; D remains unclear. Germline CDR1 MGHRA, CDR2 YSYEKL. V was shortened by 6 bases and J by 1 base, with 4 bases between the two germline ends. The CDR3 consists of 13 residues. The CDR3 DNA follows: TGCGCCAGCAGGGAGTCCTATAATTCACCCCTCCACTTT. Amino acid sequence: CASRESYNSPLHF.

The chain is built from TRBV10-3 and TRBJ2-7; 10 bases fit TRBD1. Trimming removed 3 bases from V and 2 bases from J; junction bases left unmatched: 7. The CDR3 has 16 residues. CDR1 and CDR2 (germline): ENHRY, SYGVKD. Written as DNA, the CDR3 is TGTGCCATCAGTGATGTCCGGGACAGGGGTACCTACGAGCAGTACTTC. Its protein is CAISDVRDRGTYEQYF.